The rows below give T cell receptor beta chains drawn from one sample of a study of T cell responses to AZD1222 COVID-19 vaccine. The protocol was immunoSEQ multiplex PCR, while the TCRdb copy is restricted to in-frame clones and leaves out a portion. This table holds 120,000 or so clones, about 89% found once. This specimen was peripheral blood, taken on day 0 of AZD1222 vaccination. These receptors were obtained from an adult in good health. CDR3s include the opening cysteine and the closing phenylalanine or tryptophan. D genes are given only for firm matches. Some rows mark clone size as missing; the rest say once, few, many or name a class of expanded clone.

clone_size	v_call	d_call	j_call	cdr3_nt	cdr3_aa
.	TRBV5-1	.	TRBJ2-7	TGCGCCAGCAGCTTGGTAGGAGGGGGAGGCTACGAGCAGTACTTC	CASSLVGGGGYEQYF
.	TRBV7-2	TRBD1	TRBJ2-7	TGTGCCAGCAGCGCGGGACAGGGCGCCTACGAGCAGTACTTC	CASSAGQGAYEQYF
.	TRBV12-2	.	TRBJ2-3	TGTGCAAGTCGCTTAGCTCATGGGGGAGGGCCAAGAGATACGCAGTATTTT	CASRLAHGGGPRDTQYF
.	TRBV3-1/TRBV3-2	.	TRBJ2-2	TGTGCCAGCTTACATCGAACCGGGGAGCTGTTTTTT	CASLHRTGELFF
.	TRBV9	.	TRBJ2-1	TGTGCCAGCAGCCCACAGATAAACAGGATAGCCGAGCAGTTCTTC	CASSPQINRIAEQFF
once	TRBV11-3	.	TRBJ2-3	TGTGCCAGCAGCTTAGGGACTAATAGAGTTACGCAGTATTTT	CASSLGTNRVTQYF
.	TRBV2	TRBD1	TRBJ1-2	TGTGCCAGCAGTGAGCCGGGACAGGGGGTCTATGGCTACACCTTC	CASSEPGQGVYGYTF
.	TRBV12-3/TRBV12-4	TRBD2	TRBJ2-7	TGTGCCAGCAGGGTTTGGGGGGGGTTTGAGCAGTACTTC	CASRVWGGFEQYF
.	TRBV6-6	TRBD1	TRBJ2-2	TGTGCCAGCAGCGGACAGGGACACGGGGAGCTGTTTTTT	CASSGQGHGELFF
.	TRBV7-8	.	TRBJ1-5	TGTGCCAGCAGCTTTGGGAGGAGGGGCAATCAGCCCCAGCATTTT	CASSFGRRGNQPQHF
.	TRBV19	.	TRBJ1-1	TGTGCCAGCCGCGAGGGTAACACTGAAGCTTTCTTT	CASREGNTEAFF
.	TRBV6-2/TRBV6-3	TRBD2	TRBJ2-1	TGTGCCAGCAGCCCCGGGACTAGCGGGACGTGGCTGTTCAGTGAGCAGTTCTTC	CASSPGTSGTWLFSEQFF
.	TRBV24-1	.	TRBJ1-1	TGTGCCACCAGTGATAGCACGGCGCCCTCTGAAGCTTTCTTT	CATSDSTAPSEAFF
.	TRBV5-1	.	TRBJ1-3	TGCGCCAGCAGCTTCCGGAGCTCTGGAAACACCATATATTTT	CASSFRSSGNTIYF
.	TRBV4-3	.	TRBJ2-5	TGCGCCAGCAGCCAAGAAGCGGCTCAAGAGACCCAGTACTTC	CASSQEAAQETQYF
once	TRBV3-1/TRBV3-2	.	TRBJ2-3	TGTGCCAGCAGCCAAGTTGTCCGCACAGATACGCAGTATTTT	CASSQVVRTDTQYF
.	TRBV6-2/TRBV6-3	TRBD1	TRBJ1-5	TGTGCCAGCAGCAAAGCCAGGGGGCAGTATCAGCCCCAGCATTTT	CASSKARGQYQPQHF
.	TRBV19	TRBD1	TRBJ1-2	TGTGCCAGTACGGACAGGAGTGGAGGGGGCTATGGCTACACCTTC	CASTDRSGGGYGYTF
.	TRBV27	TRBD1	TRBJ2-1	TGTGCCAGCACCCCTGGGACAGGGGGCTACAATGAGCAGTTCTTC	CASTPGTGGYNEQFF
.	TRBV19	TRBD1	TRBJ1-2	TGTGCCACAGGACAGGGGGAAGTCTATGGCTACACCTTC	CATGQGEVYGYTF
.	TRBV27	TRBD2	TRBJ2-7	TGTGCCAGCAGTTTAGCGGGAGTCCCCTACGAGCAGTACTTC	CASSLAGVPYEQYF
.	TRBV4-1	.	TRBJ1-6	TGCGCCAGCAGCTCCAGGACAGAAAGCATTTCACCCCTCCACTTT	CASSSRTESISPLHF
.	TRBV3-1/TRBV3-2	TRBD2	TRBJ2-7	TGTGCCAGCAGCCAAGTTGCGGGAGTAGTCGAGCAGTACTTC	CASSQVAGVVEQYF
once	TRBV5-6	TRBD1	TRBJ1-3	TGTGCCAGCAGCTTGGAGACAGGGTATGGAAACACCATATATTTT	CASSLETGYGNTIYF
.	TRBV19	.	TRBJ1-5	TGTGCCAGTAGTATATCGACCAGGGGCCGGAATCAGCCCCAGCATTTT	CASSISTRGRNQPQHF
.	TRBV3-1/TRBV3-2	TRBD1	TRBJ1-1	TGTGCCAGCAGCCCATCTTCGACAGGGTACGCTGAAGCTTTCTTT	CASSPSSTGYAEAFF
.	TRBV7-8	TRBD2	TRBJ2-7	TGTGCCAGCAGCTTAGATGGTGTGCTAGCGGGAGGGGAGTCCTACGAGCAGTACTTC	CASSLDGVLAGGESYEQYF
.	TRBV11-3	.	TRBJ2-7	TGTGCCAGCAGCTTAGAGGGGTCGCTTGTCGGTGGTTCAGGGGCCTACGAGCAGTACTTC	CASSLEGSLVGGSGAYEQYF
.	TRBV7-6	.	TRBJ2-2	TGTGCCAGCAGCCGGGTCCCTCGGGGTGACACCGGGGAGCTGTTTTTT	CASSRVPRGDTGELFF
.	TRBV12-3/TRBV12-4	TRBD1	TRBJ2-7	TGTGCCAGCAGTTTAGCGCAGGGGGCAGGGCAGTACTTC	CASSLAQGAGQYF
.	TRBV5-4	TRBD1	TRBJ1-4	TGTGCCAGCAGCTTACAGGGGGCGAGTGAAAAACTGTTTTTT	CASSLQGASEKLFF
.	TRBV10-1	.	TRBJ2-2	TGCGCCAGCAGTGAGTCAGGAGGGGGGCCCACTGGGGAGCTGTTTTTT	CASSESGGGPTGELFF